This TCR beta chain was observed in a study of vaccination and CD4 T cells after COVID-19. Study-wide background: Convalescent donors were composed of six males and four females, of whom two were Hispanic. From HCoV-229E, HCoV-OC43, HCoV-NL63 and SARS-CoV-2, overlapping spike peptides were used to stimulate the cells. No peptide, an HIV-1 Nef pool, or a CEFX pool was what each control culture received.

The Oncomine TCR Beta short-read assay was applied to DNA of cultured CD4+ T cells. TCRdb re-called the PCR reads with MiXCR, one entry per CDR3 protein. The sample holds fewer than 15,000 distinct CDR3 sequences, around 30% seen once. Treatment of the sample: approximately nine-day PBMC culture with coronavirus spike peptide pools or control peptides (ViraFEST assay). This clonotype has only a few counts. Its antigen is as yet unknown. V lost 9 bases, J lost 3 bases, and 3 bases stayed unmatched. The germline V gene encodes CDR1 KGHDR and CDR2 SFDVKD. The CDR3 spans 13 residues. This TCR derives from a human donor who had recovered from COVID-19. Material: CD4+ T cells from blood, cultured in vitro. The rearrangement uses TRBV24-1 and TRBJ2-5; 10 bases are shared with TRBD1. The CDR3 DNA follows: TGTGCCACCGGGACAGGGGCAAAAGAGACCCAGTACTTC. Amino acid sequence: CATGTGAKETQYF.